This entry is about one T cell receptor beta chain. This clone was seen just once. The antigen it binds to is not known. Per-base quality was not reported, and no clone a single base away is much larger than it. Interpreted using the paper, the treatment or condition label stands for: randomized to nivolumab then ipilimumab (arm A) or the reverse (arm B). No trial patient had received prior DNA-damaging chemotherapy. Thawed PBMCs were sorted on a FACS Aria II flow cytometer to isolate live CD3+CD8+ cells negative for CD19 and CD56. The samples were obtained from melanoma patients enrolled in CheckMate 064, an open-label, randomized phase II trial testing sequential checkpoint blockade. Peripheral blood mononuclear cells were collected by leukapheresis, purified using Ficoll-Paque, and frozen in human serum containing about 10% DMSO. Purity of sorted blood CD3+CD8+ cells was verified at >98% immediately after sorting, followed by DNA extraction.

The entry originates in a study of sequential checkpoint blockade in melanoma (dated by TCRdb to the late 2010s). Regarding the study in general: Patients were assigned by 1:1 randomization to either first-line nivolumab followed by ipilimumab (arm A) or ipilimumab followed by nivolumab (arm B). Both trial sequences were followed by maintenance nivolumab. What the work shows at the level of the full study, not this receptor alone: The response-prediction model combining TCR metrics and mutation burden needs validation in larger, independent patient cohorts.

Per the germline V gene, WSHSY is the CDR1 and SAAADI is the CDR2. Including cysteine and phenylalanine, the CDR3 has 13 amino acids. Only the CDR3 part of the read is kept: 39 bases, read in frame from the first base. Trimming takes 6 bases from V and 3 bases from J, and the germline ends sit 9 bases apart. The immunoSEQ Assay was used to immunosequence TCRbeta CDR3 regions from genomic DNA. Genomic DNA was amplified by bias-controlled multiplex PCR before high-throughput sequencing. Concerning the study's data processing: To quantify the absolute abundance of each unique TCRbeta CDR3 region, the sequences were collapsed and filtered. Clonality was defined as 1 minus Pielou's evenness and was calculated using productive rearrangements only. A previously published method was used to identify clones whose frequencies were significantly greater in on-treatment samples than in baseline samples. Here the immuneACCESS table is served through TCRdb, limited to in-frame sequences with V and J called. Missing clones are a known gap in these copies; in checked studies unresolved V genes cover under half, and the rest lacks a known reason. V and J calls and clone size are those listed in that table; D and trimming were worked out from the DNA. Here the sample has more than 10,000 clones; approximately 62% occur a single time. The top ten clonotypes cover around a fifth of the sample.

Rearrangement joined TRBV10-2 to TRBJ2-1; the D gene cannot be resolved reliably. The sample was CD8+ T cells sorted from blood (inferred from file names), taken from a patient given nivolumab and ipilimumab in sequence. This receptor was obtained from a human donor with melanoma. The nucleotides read TGCGCCAGCAGCGTCCTCCTCTACAATGAGCAGTTCTTC. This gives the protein CASSVLLYNEQFF.